Sequencing of this TCR beta chain was carried out in a study of radiation and T cells in renal cell carcinoma. Time point in this sample: blood 2 weeks post-SBRT. Noted treatment: 15 Gy SBRT to primary tumor, nephrectomy 4 weeks later. Serial blood draws occurred at baseline and 2 and 4 weeks post-SBRT. The patient's renal cell carcinoma had clear cell pathology. Only in-frame clones appear in the TCRdb table, and some are missing; sequencing was by immunoSEQ multiplex PCR. The data hold almost 50,000 clones, with more than 80% observed a single time. Study results and caveats: Baseline intratumoral clonotype presence is unknown without pretreatment biopsies.

V lost 2 bases and J lost 10, with 13 bases in between. Germline V gives CDR1 SGHRS, CDR2 YFSETQ. CDR3 length: 14 amino acids. With regard to this clone: Its antigen is currently unknown.

The clonotype originates from a woman aged 70 to 79 with renal cell carcinoma. The chain joins TRBV5-1 to TRBJ1-6, with D unclear. The sample in question was blood, obtained from a patient whose treatment included radiotherapy and nephrectomy. This chain's CDR3 is CASSFGQKESPLHF. The CDR3 nucleotides are TGCGCCAGCAGCTTTGGTCAGAAAGAGTCACCCCTCCACTTT.